Presented here are 22 T cell receptor beta chains from one specimen sequenced in a study of patients and donors after allogeneic stem cell transplantation. TCRdb recomputed calls from the RT-PCR reads with MiXCR, one row per CDR3 protein. The sample has roughly 41,000 distinct CDR3 sequences; about 31% are singletons. Source material: blood, either unsorted or a sorted T cell fraction (not recorded which). These receptor sequences come from a human donor who was either an allogeneic HSCT recipient or a stem cell or donor lymphocyte infusion donor (not recorded which). It is not recorded whose cells these are; they may come from a transplant donor.

The table lists this clonotype with a few counts. The gene calls are TRBV20-1 and TRBJ2-2; D is possibly TRBD2 (5 bases). V lost 6 bases and J 3 bases, leaving 14 bases between the germline ends. The germline CDR1 and CDR2 sequences are DFQATT and SNEGSKA (reference sequence). This CDR3 contains 14 residues. CDR3 nucleotides: TGCAGTGCCCCCCATCCCGGGGACACCGGGGAGCTGTTTTTT. Translating it yields CSAPHPGDTGELFF.

This clonotype was seen once. This sequence joins TRBV28 and TRBJ2-7, with D uncertain. The length of the CDR3 is 15 residues. Germline assignment: CDR1 MDHEN and CDR2 SYDVKM. Deletions cut 7 bases from V and 0 bases from J, with 16 bases between. The CDR3 coding sequence is TGTGCCAGCACCAAAGGTAAAGGGAACTCCTACGAGCAGTACTTC. Protein product: CASTKGKGNSYEQYF.

This chain links TRBV11-2 with TRBJ1-1; D gene unclear. Germline V CDR1 and CDR2: SGHAT, FQNNGV. The CDR3 covers 13 residues. With 2 bases removed from V and 5 bases from J, the gap between germline ends came to 9 bases. In DNA, the CDR3 is TGTGCCAGCAGCTTACGCCCACGGACTGAAGCTTTCTTT. This translates into CASSLRPRTEAFF. The entire variable domain, with the rest obtained from reference TRBV11-2 and TRBJ1-1, is as follows: EAGVAQSPRYKIIEKRQSVAFWCNPISGHATLYWYQQILGQGPKLLIQFQNNGVVDDSQLPKDRFSAERLKGVDSTLKIQPAKLEDSAVYLCASSLRPRTEAFFGQGTRLTVV.

The chain employs TRBV18 and TRBJ1-1, with D unclear. This CDR3 is 15 amino acids long. Trimming left V 4 bases short and J 7 bases short, with 19 bases between. Germline values: CDR1 KGHSH, CDR2 LQKENI. The CDR3 sequence: CASSLPGFRLNEAFF. In nucleotides, the CDR3 is TGTGCCAGCTCACTACCGGGCTTCAGGCTCAATGAAGCTTTCTTT.

This clonotype was found a few times. The J gene is TRBJ1-2, the V gene TRBV14; D not certain. The CDR3 has 11 residues. Germline CDR1 SGHDN, CDR2 FVKESK. Between the trimmed V and J ends, which lost 6 bases and 4 bases, there was a span of 6 bases. Here the CDR3 DNA reads TGTGCCAGCAGAGCCCTCTATGGCTACACCTTC. Translating gives CASRALYGYTF.

This clonotype was seen ten or more times. V is TRBV20-1 and J is TRBJ1-5, with TRBD1 as a possible D gene (5 bases). V was shortened by 0 bases and J by 5 bases, with 11 bases between the two germline ends. CDR1 is DFQATT, CDR2 SNEGSKA, per germline (reference sequence). The CDR3 totals 14 residues. CDR3 residues: CSARDARADQPQHF. The CDR3 bases are TGCAGTGCTAGAGATGCCAGGGCAGATCAGCCCCAGCATTTT.

This sequence joins TRBV4-3 and TRBJ2-7, with 7 bases fitting TRBD1. The V gene end was trimmed by 2 bases and the J gene end by 1 base; junction bases not matched to a gene: 2. The CDR3 is 14 residues long. Germline V CDR1 and CDR2: LGHNA, YSLEER. The CDR3 region has the DNA TGCGCCAGCAGCCAACCGGGACAGTCCTACGAGCAGTACTTC. Translated, it gives CASSQPGQSYEQYF.

The gene calls are TRBV4-2 and TRBJ2-5; D not resolved. CDR1 is LGHNA, CDR2 YNFKEQ, per germline. The CDR3 totals 16 residues. Trimming cost V 0 bases and J 3 bases, with 14 bases left between them. CDR3 protein: CASSQDRQRLKETQYF. The CDR3 coding sequence is TGTGCCAGCAGCCAAGATCGCCAGCGTCTCAAAGAGACCCAGTACTTC.

The chain carries TRBV4-3 and TRBJ2-1; D might be TRBD1 (6 bases). The CDR3 totals 14 residues. CDR1 is LGHNA and CDR2 is YSLEER in the germline V gene. Trimming shortened V by 1 base and J by 9 bases, and 13 bases separated the two germline ends. CDR3: CASSQAYRVAEQFF. The CDR3 DNA sequence: TGCGCCAGCAGCCAAGCGTACAGGGTAGCTGAGCAGTTCTTC.

This clonotype was counted a few times. V and J are TRBV30 and TRBJ1-5, with unresolved D. CDR1 and CDR2 (germline): GTSNPN, SVGIG (reference sequence). This CDR3 comprises 12 residues. Trimming removed 2 bases at V and 5 bases at J, with 7 bases between. The CDR3 DNA sequence: TGTGCCTGGAGTCATCGGGATCAGCCCCAGCATTTT. This encodes CAWSHRDQPQHF.

V gene TRBV20-1 combines with J gene TRBJ2-3, with D tentatively TRBD1 or TRBD2 (6 bases each). The CDR3 contains 12 residues. Trimming removed 8 bases from V and 2 bases from J, with 11 bases in between. Germline CDR1 is DFQATT and CDR2 is SNEGSKA (reference sequence). The CDR3 coding sequence is TGCAGTCAAGGGGGGTCCACAGATACGCAGTATTTT. This codes for CSQGGSTDTQYF.

Written as DNA, the CDR3 is TGCGCCAGCAGCCATGCACAGGGGGTTTTGGAAAAACTGTTTTTT. This gives the protein CASSHAQGVLEKLFF. The chain is built from TRBV4-3 and TRBJ1-4; TRBD1 agrees at 8 bases. CDR3 size: 15 residues. The germline CDR1 and CDR2 sequences are LGHNA and YSLEER. The trim removed 3 bases at V and 8 bases at J, leaving 8 bases unmatched.

A few counts support this clonotype. The chain is built from TRBV3-1 and TRBJ2-3, with D uncertain. Trimming removed 1 base at V and 2 bases at J, with 22 bases between. Germline V gene lookup returns CDR1 LGHDT and CDR2 YNNKEL (reference sequence). The length of the CDR3 is 19 residues. Here the CDR3 DNA reads TGTGCCAGCAGCCAAGTTCCAGGCCGTCCGGCTCTTCTCACAGATACGCAGTATTTT. Its protein product is CASSQVPGRPALLTDTQYF.

This sequence joins TRBV7-3 and TRBJ2-2, with 8 positions matching TRBD1. J was trimmed by 5 bases and V by 4 bases; bases with no gene match: 3. This CDR3 is built from 14 residues. The germline V gene has CDR1 SGHTA and CDR2 FQGTGA. The CDR3 reads CASSSQGETGELFF. The CDR3 coding sequence is TGTGCCAGCAGCTCACAGGGGGAGACCGGGGAGCTGTTTTTT.

The J gene is TRBJ1-2, the V gene TRBV28, with 10 nucleotides matching TRBD1. Looked up from germline, CDR1 is MDHEN and CDR2 is SYDVKM. The CDR3 contains 14 residues. Unmatched junction bases numbered 7, after V lost 6 bases and J lost 6 bases. Here the CDR3 DNA reads TGTGCCAGCAGCTCACCCGGACAGGGGGATGGCTACACCTTC. Amino acids: CASSSPGQGDGYTF.

The chain is built from TRBV20-1 and TRBJ2-7; maybe TRBD1 (5 bases). The CDR3 consists of 13 residues. Germline V gene sequence: CDR1 DFQATT, CDR2 SNEGSKA (reference sequence). The ends were cut back, 7 bases at V and 3 bases at J, with 16 bases in the middle. In nucleotides, the CDR3 is TGCAGTGAAAGGGGCAGCCGAAGCTACGAGCAGTACTTC. Translation: CSERGSRSYEQYF.

The table lists this clonotype with a few counts. The chain employs TRBV4-3 and TRBJ2-7; the match to TRBD1 covers 7 bases. The CDR3 loop spans 16 amino acids. V was clipped by 4 bases and J by 0 bases; unmatched bases: 9. Per germline, CDR1 LGHNA and CDR2 YSLEER. As DNA, the CDR3 is TGCGCCAGCAGCCCGGGTCAGACAGGGAGCTCCTACGAGCAGTACTTC. This translates into CASSPGQTGSSYEQYF.

The rearrangement uses TRBV11-2 and TRBJ1-1; D possibly corresponds to TRBD1 (6 bases). Trimming stripped 6 bases from V and 2 bases from J, with 13 bases between. Germline loops: CDR1 SGHAT, CDR2 FQNNGV. CDR3 length equals 14 residues. CDR3 nucleotide sequence: TGTGCCAGCAGTTACGGACAGCCCAACACTGAAGCTTTCTTT. As protein: CASSYGQPNTEAFF.

This sequence joins TRBV11-2 and TRBJ2-1, with 7 bases aligning to TRBD2. This CDR3 is built from 16 residues. CDR1 and CDR2 from the germline V gene are SGHAT and FQNNGV. The V and J ends lost 2 bases and 8 bases, in that order; junction bases with no gene match: 12. CDR3 coding DNA: TGTGCCAGCAGCTTAATGCGGGAGAGGGAGTCCTATGAGCAGTTCTTC. Translating gives CASSLMRERESYEQFF.

This rearrangement joins TRBV4-3 to TRBJ1-1; no clear D. The CDR3 has 14 amino acids. With 0 bases removed from V and 1 base from J, the gap between germline ends came to 6 bases. The germline CDR1 and CDR2 sequences are LGHNA and YSLEER. The CDR3 DNA is TGCGCCAGCAGCCAAGATTTGGGGAACACTGAAGCTTTCTTT. Amino acid sequence: CASSQDLGNTEAFF.

This clonotype was recorded only once. This sequence joins TRBV3-1 and TRBJ2-7; D is possibly TRBD2 (6 bases). Germline loops: CDR1 LGHDT, CDR2 YNNKEL (reference sequence). The CDR3 is made up of 16 amino acids. Between the trimmed V and J ends, which lost 1 base and 2 bases, there was a span of 15 bases. CDR3: CASSQGVAGLTYEQYF. The CDR3 DNA reads as TGTGCCAGCAGCCAAGGAGTGGCGGGGTTAACCTACGAGCAGTACTTC.

The gene calls are TRBV10-3 and TRBJ2-1; maybe TRBD2 (5 bases). The CDR3 is 13 amino acids. Per the germline V gene, CDR1 is ENHRY and CDR2 is SYGVKD. V shed 4 bases and J shed 6 bases, with 10 bases lying between them. CDR3 coding DNA: TGTGCCATCAGTGGGGGAGAATTCAATGAGCAGTTCTTC. Its protein product is CAISGGEFNEQFF.